Reported below is one T cell receptor beta chain. These data originate in a study of T cell changes during pregnancy in multiple sclerosis. The germline CDR1 and CDR2 sequences are MNHEY and SMNVEV (reference sequence). The CDR3 loop spans 14 amino acids. V lost 6 bases, J lost 2 bases, and 13 bases lay in between. TCRdb's table, derived via immunoSEQ multiplex PCR, lists solely in-frame clones and lacks some. The profile shows tens of thousands of clones, roughly 92% of them singletons. This chain links TRBV27 with TRBJ1-1; D perhaps matches TRBD1 (6 bases). This specimen was peripheral blood, taken in the first trimester of pregnancy. The sequence was collected from a female donor in good health, enrolled as a control in a pregnancy study. CDR3 nucleotides: TGTGCCAGCAGGATCACAGGGATCAACACTGAAGCTTTCTTT. This translates into CASRITGINTEAFF.